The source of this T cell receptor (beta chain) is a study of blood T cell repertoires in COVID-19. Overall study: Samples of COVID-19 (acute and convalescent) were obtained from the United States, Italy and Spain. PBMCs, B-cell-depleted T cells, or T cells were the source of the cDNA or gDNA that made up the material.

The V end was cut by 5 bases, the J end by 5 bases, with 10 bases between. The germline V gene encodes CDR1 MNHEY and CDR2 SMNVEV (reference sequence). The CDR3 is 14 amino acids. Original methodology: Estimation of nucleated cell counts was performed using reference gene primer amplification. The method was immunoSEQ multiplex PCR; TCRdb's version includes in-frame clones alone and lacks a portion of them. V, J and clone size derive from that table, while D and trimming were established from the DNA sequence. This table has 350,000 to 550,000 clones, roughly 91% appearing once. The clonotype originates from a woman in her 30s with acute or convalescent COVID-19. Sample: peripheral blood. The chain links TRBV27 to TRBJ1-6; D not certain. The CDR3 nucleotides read TGTGCCAGCAGTCTAAGGGAGAATAATTCACCCCTCCACTTT. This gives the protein CASSLRENNSPLHF.